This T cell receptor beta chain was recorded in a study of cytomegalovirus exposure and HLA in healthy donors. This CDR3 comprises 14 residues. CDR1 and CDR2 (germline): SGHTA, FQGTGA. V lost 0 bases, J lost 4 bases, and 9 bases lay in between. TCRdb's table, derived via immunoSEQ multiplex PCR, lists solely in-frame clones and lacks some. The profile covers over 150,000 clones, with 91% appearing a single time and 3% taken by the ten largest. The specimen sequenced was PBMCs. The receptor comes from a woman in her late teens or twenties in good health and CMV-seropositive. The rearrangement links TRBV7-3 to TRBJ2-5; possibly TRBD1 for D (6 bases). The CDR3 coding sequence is TGTGCCAGCAGCTTAACCCCACAGGGAGAGACCCAGTACTTC. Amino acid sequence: CASSLTPQGETQYF.